Following are 15 T cell receptor beta chains from one sample sequenced in a study of blood T cell repertoires in COVID-19. TCRdb keeps only in-frame clones here, not all; method: immunoSEQ multiplex PCR. The repertoire holds roughly 250,000 clones, under 85% seen once, with around 5.2% in the top ten. The specimen was peripheral blood. Receptors were obtained from a human donor in a cohort sampled during active COVID-19.

The chain carries TRBV11-2 and TRBJ1-1, with 8 positions matching TRBD1. Trimming took 5 bases from V and 6 from J; bases not matched to a gene: 11. CDR3 length equals 15 residues. The germline gives CDR1 SGHAT, CDR2 FQNNGV. The CDR3 DNA reads as TGTGCCAGCAGCCCGGTACAGGGGGAGAGACCTGAAGCTTTCTTT. Encoded protein: CASSPVQGERPEAFF. The whole variable domain, remainder taken from reference TRBV11-2 and TRBJ1-1, is EAGVAQSPRYKIIEKRQSVAFWCNPISGHATLYWYQQILGQGPKLLIQFQNNGVVDDSQLPKDRFSAERLKGVDSTLKIQPAKLEDSAVYLCASSPVQGERPEAFFGQGTRLTVV.

The V and J genes are TRBV3-1 (or the pseudogene TRBV3-2) and TRBJ2-1; D perhaps matches TRBD2 (6 bases). The V gene lost 8 bases and the J gene lost 4 bases, with 6 bases spanning the gap. The CDR3 covers 11 residues. Germline V gives CDR1 LGHDT, CDR2 YNNKEL (reference sequence). Here the CDR3 DNA reads TGTGCCAGCGCGGGATACAATGAGCAGTTCTTC. Translation: CASAGYNEQFF.

The sample holds one count of this clone. The chain couples TRBV29-1 to TRBJ2-5; no clear D gene. The CDR3 covers 10 residues. Trimming took 6 bases from V and 3 from J, leaving 5 bases between them. From germline, CDR1 is SQVTM and CDR2 ANQGSEA. The CDR3 spells CSVGEETQYF. For the CDR3, the DNA is TGCAGCGTCGGAGAAGAGACCCAGTACTTC.

The rearrangement uses TRBV5-8 and TRBJ2-1; D call uncertain. Germline assignment: CDR1 SGHTS and CDR2 YDEGEE. This CDR3 is 12 amino acids long. V was trimmed by 0 bases and J by 15 bases, leaving 13 bases between them. The CDR3 nucleotides are TGTGCCAGCAGCTTGGTGGCACAGTCGTCGTTCTTC. This codes for CASSLVAQSSFF.

Remarks on this clone: The same CDR3 can be traced to other DNA sequences in this sample. This chain uses TRBV6-5 with TRBJ1-2; 11 bases match TRBD1. With V trimmed by 6 bases and J by 3 bases, 3 bases remained unmatched. The germline CDR1 and CDR2 sequences are MNHEY and SVGAGI. The CDR3 has 14 residues. The CDR3 DNA sequence: TGTGCCAGCAGAAGGACAGGGGGCGACTATGGCTACACCTTC. As protein: CASRRTGGDYGYTF.

This sequence joins TRBV11-2 and TRBJ2-7, with D maybe TRBD2 (6 bases). V was cut by 4 bases and J by 0 bases, with 10 bases left in between. CDR1 is SGHAT, CDR2 FQNNGV, per germline. This CDR3 is 14 amino acids long. Here the CDR3 DNA reads TGTGCCAGCAGCTCTGGGGGGTCCTCCTACGAGCAGTACTTC. Translated, it gives CASSSGGSSYEQYF.

The chain couples TRBV6-5 to TRBJ1-5; D gene unclear. Looked up from germline, CDR1 is MNHEY and CDR2 is SVGAGI. Trimming took off 0 bases at V and 0 bases at J, with 6 bases between the two ends. CDR3 length: 15 residues. The CDR3 loop reads CASSYSGSSNQPQHF. In DNA, the CDR3 is TGTGCCAGCAGTTACTCGGGGAGTAGCAATCAGCCCCAGCATTTT.

This clone was picked up one time. The J gene is TRBJ1-1, the V gene TRBV9; 9 positions agree with TRBD1. The CDR3 totals 15 residues. CDR1 and CDR2 from the germline V gene are SGDLS and YYNGEE. The V segment lost 4 bases and the J segment 3 bases; nucleotides outside the gene matches: 7. The CDR3 loop is CASSSGTGLDTEAFF. DNA for the CDR3: TGTGCCAGCAGCTCCGGGACAGGGTTGGACACTGAAGCTTTCTTT.

The chain couples TRBV12-3 or TRBV12-4 to TRBJ2-3; D ambiguous. The CDR3 length is 13 residues. Trimming pared 2 bases from V and 4 bases from J, leaving 7 bases between. The CDR3 DNA sequence: TGTGCCAGCAGTTTACCTGGGCCAGATACGCAGTATTTT. It translates to CASSLPGPDTQYF.

The chain links TRBV7-9 to TRBJ2-2; 7 bases are a match to TRBD1. The V gene's germline CDR1 is SEHNR and CDR2 FQNEAQ (reference sequence). The CDR3 runs 15 residues. With V trimmed by 6 bases and J by 1 base, 5 bases remained unmatched. This chain's CDR3 is CASSRTGVNTGELFF. The DNA for the CDR3 is TGTGCCAGCAGTCGTACAGGGGTGAACACCGGGGAGCTGTTTTTT.

This rearrangement joins TRBV30 to TRBJ1-1; possible D gene TRBD1, 6 bases. Germline V gene sequence: CDR1 GTSNPN, CDR2 SVGIG (reference sequence). The CDR3 is made up of 12 amino acids. V lost 4 bases and J 4 bases, leaving 10 bases between the germline ends. The CDR3 sequence is CAWTGEGTEAFF. For the CDR3, the DNA is TGTGCCTGGACAGGGGAGGGCACTGAAGCTTTCTTT.

The chain employs TRBV3-1 (or the pseudogene TRBV3-2) and TRBJ2-7, with a possible D match to TRBD1 (6 bases). The V gene's germline CDR1 is LGHDT and CDR2 YNNKEL (reference sequence). V was clipped by 3 bases and J by 3 bases, with 12 bases between them. The CDR3 loop spans 14 amino acids. Written as DNA, the CDR3 is TGTGCCAGCAGCCACCTTACAGGGTTCTACGAGCAGTACTTC. Translation gives CASSHLTGFYEQYF.

The gene calls are TRBV5-1 and TRBJ1-4, with TRBD1 identical over 11 bases. V was pared by 1 base and J by 8 bases, with 7 bases of the junction left unmatched. Germline CDR1 SGHRS, CDR2 YFSETQ. This CDR3 has 16 amino acids. The CDR3 DNA reads TGCGCCAGCAGCTTGTGGACAGGGGGCGGTCGCGAAAAACTGTTTTTT. Translating gives CASSLWTGGGREKLFF.

The genes are TRBV18 and TRBJ2-1; 9 nucleotides agree with TRBD2. Germline V lookup: CDR1 KGHSH, CDR2 LQKENI. This CDR3 spans 18 amino acids. Trimming at V came to 3 bases and at J to 9 bases, leaving 18 bases not matched to a gene. The CDR3 coding sequence is TGTGCCAGCTCACCTCGGCTAGCGGGACTTCGTGATTTTAGTGAGCAGTTCTTC. This codes for CASSPRLAGLRDFSEQFF.

The chain is built from TRBV10-2 and TRBJ2-2; 8 bases map to TRBD1. The CDR3 has 13 amino acids. The germline CDR1 and CDR2 sequences are WSHSY and SAAADI. With 7 bases clipped from V and 5 bases from J, the junction kept 3 bases outside the gene matches. For the CDR3, the DNA is TGCGCCAGCATGGACAGGGTAACCGGGGAGCTGTTTTTT. This codes for CASMDRVTGELFF.